The rows below give T cell receptor beta chains drawn from one sample of a study of blood T cell repertoires in COVID-19. Measured with immunoSEQ multiplex PCR; TCRdb has only the in-frame clones, and not every one. Here the sample spans around 200,000 clones, about nine tenths being singletons. The sequenced material came from peripheral blood. These receptor sequences come from a man aged 65 to 79 with active or convalescent COVID-19. Both conserved end residues are part of each CDR3. Clone size, where shown, is once, few, many, or a class for clones that have expanded.

-	13	TRBJ1-1	TRBV6-5	CASNRAGATEAFF
few	13	TRBJ1-6	TRBV3-1/TRBV3-2	CATSGTYVGPLHF
once	14	TRBJ1-4	TRBV7-9	CASSSRTGVEKLFF
-	15	TRBJ1-4	TRBV18	CASSPLAATNEKLFF
-	14	TRBJ1-2	TRBV19	CASAGTGKNYGYTF
-	15	TRBJ2-5	TRBV25-1	CASTPSQGAQETQYF
-	15	TRBJ1-2	TRBV7-8	CASSSPDRAAYGYTF
-	13	TRBJ1-4	TRBV5-6	CASSSYSNEKLFF
once	12	TRBJ1-2	TRBV25-1	CASRSGNYGYTF
-	14	TRBJ2-7	TRBV4-1	CASSQGVPSYEQYF
-	15	TRBJ2-7	TRBV27	CASSAPGQGASEQYF
-	11	TRBJ1-2	TRBV11-2	CASSPGTQHTF
-	18	TRBJ2-1	TRBV7-9	CASSFTSWDISSYNEQFF
-	14	TRBJ1-5	TRBV27	CASRPTGMNQPQHF
-	15	TRBJ1-1	TRBV5-1	CASSLQGGSGTEAFF
-	14	TRBJ2-6	TRBV7-2	CAGKQGPGANVLTF
-	15	TRBJ1-3	TRBV15	CATSRPGQGGNTIYF
-	14	TRBJ2-1	TRBV28	CASSPPPVGDEQFF
-	15	TRBJ2-1	TRBV28	CASTLAGAGFNEQFF
-	14	TRBJ1-5	TRBV6-2/TRBV6-3	CASSYRYSNQPQHF
-	12	TRBJ1-2	TRBV10-3	CAISESAYGYTF
-	16	TRBJ1-3	TRBV11-2	CASSPRNDYSGNTIYF